Each of the 21 T cell receptor beta chains below was sequenced from the same sample in a study of early T cells in non-severe SARS-CoV-2 infection. Using its own MiXCR run on the 5' RACE reads, TCRdb lists one record per CDR3 protein. The repertoire has just over 70,000 distinct CDR3 sequences, around 12% of them found once; the top ten carry roughly 1.3%. Sequences were obtained from whole blood. Source of these receptors: an adult who was a healthcare worker with PCR-confirmed SARS-CoV-2 infection or an uninfected control (not recorded which).

Ten or more counts support this clonotype. V gene TRBV6-1 combines with J gene TRBJ2-2; tentatively, D is TRBD2 (5 bases). V was shortened by 2 bases and J by 5 bases, with 6 bases between the two germline ends. This CDR3 is built from 13 residues. Germline V gives CDR1 MNHNS, CDR2 SASEGT. CDR3: CASSESGTGELFF. CDR3 sequence (DNA): TGTGCCAGCAGTGAATCGGGGACCGGGGAGCTGTTTTTT.

The chain couples TRBV29-1 to TRBJ2-7; D may be TRBD1 (6 bases). Germline values: CDR1 SQVTM, CDR2 ANQGSEA. Trimming pared 7 bases from V and 3 bases from J, leaving 16 bases between. The CDR3 is 13 amino acids. As DNA, the CDR3 is TGCAGCGACCCGACAGGACCCCTCTACGAGCAGTACTTC. It yields the protein CSDPTGPLYEQYF.

This clonotype has at least ten counts. J is TRBJ2-2 and V is TRBV7-2, with TRBD2 matching 9 bases. This CDR3 has 17 residues. Germline values: CDR1 SGHTA, CDR2 FQGNSA. J lost 2 bases, V lost 1 base, and 5 bases had no gene match. This CDR3 is CASSLVGSGGNTGELFF. The CDR3 DNA reads as TGTGCCAGCAGCTTAGTCGGTAGCGGGGGAAACACCGGGGAGCTGTTTTTT.

The chain joins TRBV20-1 to TRBJ1-1; D is possibly TRBD1 (6 bases). The germline V gene encodes CDR1 DFQATT and CDR2 SNEGSKA (reference sequence). This CDR3 has 13 residues. V lost 2 bases to trimming and J lost 1 base, with 8 bases between them. CDR3 loop: CSARQGGNTEAFF. CDR3 sequence (DNA): TGCAGTGCTAGACAAGGGGGGAACACTGAAGCTTTCTTT.

Ten or more counts support this clonotype. The J gene is TRBJ2-5, the V gene TRBV5-1, with D tentatively TRBD1 or TRBD2 (5 bases each). CDR3 length equals 14 residues. The germline V gene has CDR1 SGHRS and CDR2 YFSETQ. V was pared by 2 bases and J by 5 bases, with 13 bases between. The CDR3 region is CASSFLGTKETQYF. The CDR3 DNA follows: TGCGCCAGCAGCTTCTTGGGGACGAAGGAGACCCAGTACTTC. The variable domain in full, with the rest retrieved from reference TRBV5-1 and TRBJ2-5, is KAGVTQTPRYLIKTRGQQVTLSCSPISGHRSVSWYQQTPGQGLQFLFEYFSETQRNKGNFPGRFSGRQFSNSRSEMNVSTLELGDSALYLCASSFLGTKETQYFGPGTRLLVL.

Many counts were recorded for this clonotype. The CDR3 sequence is CASSAGTDNTGELFF. The CDR3 DNA follows: TGTGCCAGCAGTGCCGGGACAGATAACACCGGGGAGCTGTTTTTT. The V and J genes are TRBV6-2 or TRBV6-3 and TRBJ2-2, with TRBD1 matching over 7 bases. After removal of 5 bases from V and 2 bases from J, the junction contained 5 bases not matched to a gene. Germline CDR1 is MNHEY and CDR2 is SVGEGT. The CDR3 is made up of 15 amino acids.

The rearrangement links TRBV7-9 to TRBJ1-5; D remains ambiguous. The V and J ends lost 7 bases and 2 bases respectively, with 9 bases between them. CDR1 and CDR2 from the germline V gene are SEHNR and FQNEAQ (reference sequence). This CDR3 is 13 amino acids long. The CDR3 DNA reads TGTGCCAGCAACGACGGAGGCAATCAGCCCCAGCATTTT. Protein sequence: CASNDGGNQPQHF.

This clonotype was counted ten times or more. This chain connects TRBV6-1 to TRBJ2-3; 7 positions agree with TRBD2. V was pared by 8 bases and J by 1 base, with 9 bases of the junction left unmatched. Germline values: CDR1 MNHNS, CDR2 SASEGT. The CDR3 consists of 15 residues. The CDR3 DNA is TGTGCCAGCCAACAGCGGGACTGGGGCACAGATACGCAGTATTTT. This sequence encodes CASQQRDWGTDTQYF.

This clonotype was seen at least ten times. The chain carries TRBV27 and TRBJ1-5; D perhaps matches TRBD1 (6 bases). The germline gives CDR1 MNHEY, CDR2 SMNVEV (reference sequence). The CDR3 spans 17 residues. V was shortened by 0 bases and J by 0 bases, with 12 bases between the two germline ends. CDR3 sequence reads: CASSLSATGYSNQPQHF. CDR3 bases: TGTGCCAGCAGTTTATCGGCAACAGGGTATAGCAATCAGCCCCAGCATTTT.

In the case of this clonotype: The junction and the germline gene differ at one end; a read error may be behind it. The V gene is TRBV3-1, the J gene TRBJ1-6, with TRBD1 matching 10 bases. The length of the CDR3 is 15 residues. Looked up from germline, CDR1 is LGHDT and CDR2 is YNNKEL (reference sequence). CDR3 region: CASSQGDRGRSPLHF. In DNA, the CDR3 is TGTGCCAGCAGTCAAGGGGACAGGGGACGATCACCCCTCCACTTT. Filled out from reference TRBV3-1 and TRBJ1-6, the complete variable domain reads DTAVSQTPKYLVTQMGNDKSIKCEQNLGHDTMYWYKQDSKKFLKIMFSYNNKELIINETVPNRFSPKSPDKAHLNLHINSLELGDSAVYFCASSQGDRGRSPLHFGNGTRLTVT.

This clonotype came up once. A much more abundant neighbour one base away suggests this may be a read error. This chain uses TRBV15 with TRBJ1-1; D not certain. The germline V and J ends were trimmed by 3 bases and 4 bases, with 12 bases remaining between them. This CDR3 spans 14 amino acids. Germline V CDR1 and CDR2: LNHNV, YYDKDF (reference sequence). CDR3 amino acids: CATSRGGMSTEAFF. The DNA of the CDR3 is TGTGCCACCAGCAGGGGAGGGATGAGCACTGAAGCTTTCTTT.

Comments on this clonotype: Germline and junction disagree at one end, which may indicate a read error. This rearrangement joins TRBV28 to TRBJ1-6; maybe TRBD1 (5 bases). This CDR3 has 16 amino acids. Germline CDR1 and CDR2: MDHEN and SYDVKM. The chain's CDR3 is CASSLQGLDVNSPFHF. The CDR3 nucleotides are TGTGCCAGCAGTTTACAGGGCCTCGATGTCAATTCACCCTTCCACTTT. Using reference TRBV28 and TRBJ1-6 for the parts outside the CDR3, the full variable domain is DVKVTQSSRYLVKRTGEKVFLECVQDMDHENMFWYRQDPGLGLRLIYFSYDVKMKEKGDIPEGYSVSREKKERFSLILESASTNQTSMYLCASSLQGLDVNSPFHFGNGTRLTVT.

This clonotype has at least ten counts. The chain joins TRBV10-1 to TRBJ1-6; no firm D call. The V end was cut by 0 bases, the J end by 10 bases, with 10 bases between. This CDR3 region has 14 residues. Germline V gene sequence: CDR1 WNHNN, CDR2 SYGVQD (reference sequence). In DNA, the CDR3 is TGCGCCAGCAGTGAGTCGAATACGGGGTCACCCCTCCACTTT. Translation gives CASSESNTGSPLHF.

This clonotype was counted at least ten times. This chain links TRBV27 with TRBJ1-2; 9 bases line up with TRBD1. V was pared by 5 bases and J by 8 bases, with 9 bases of the junction left unmatched. Germline CDR1 reads MNHEY; CDR2 reads SMNVEV (reference sequence). CDR3 length: 14 residues. The CDR3 DNA sequence: TGTGCCAGCAGTCCAACAGGGGGCGGAGGGGGCTACACCTTC. Translating gives CASSPTGGGGGYTF.

This chain connects TRBV5-1 to TRBJ1-5; TRBD1 might be the D (5 bases). The V end lost 4 bases, the J end lost 6 bases, and 17 bases lay between the germline ends. Germline CDR1 reads SGHRS; CDR2 reads YFSETQ. The length of the CDR3 is 15 residues. In nucleotides, the CDR3 is TGCGCCAGCAGCCTATCGGGGGGAAATGGTCAGCCCCAGCATTTT. Translating it yields CASSLSGGNGQPQHF. Using reference TRBV5-1 and TRBJ1-5 for the parts outside the CDR3, the full variable domain is KAGVTQTPRYLIKTRGQQVTLSCSPISGHRSVSWYQQTPGQGLQFLFEYFSETQRNKGNFPGRFSGRQFSNSRSEMNVSTLELGDSALYLCASSLSGGNGQPQHFGDGTRLSIL.

This clonotype was observed many times. The CDR3 region is CASVPGDRGTYEQYF. The CDR3 region has the DNA TGTGCCAGCGTACCCGGGGACAGGGGGACCTACGAGCAGTACTTC. The genes are TRBV2 and TRBJ2-7, with 11 bases aligning to TRBD1. The germline gives CDR1 SNHLY, CDR2 FYNNEI. V lost 8 bases, J lost 2 bases, and 8 bases stayed unmatched. This CDR3 region has 15 residues. The full variable domain, completed using reference TRBV2 and TRBJ2-7, is EPEVTQTPSHQVTQMGQEVILRCVPISNHLYFYWYRQILGQKVEFLVSFYNNEISEKSEIFDDQFSVERPDGSNFTLKIRSTKLEDSAMYFCASVPGDRGTYEQYFGPGTRLTVT.

The rearrangement links TRBV12-3 or TRBV12-4 to TRBJ2-3; 8 bases agree with TRBD2. There are 17 residues in the CDR3. The trim removed 4 bases at V and 6 bases at J, leaving 15 bases unmatched. This CDR3 is CASSSPWNSGGRDTQYF. CDR3 nucleotides: TGTGCCAGCAGTTCCCCGTGGAATTCGGGAGGGCGGGATACGCAGTATTTT.

This clonotype was seen at least ten times. The chain couples TRBV5-4 to TRBJ2-1, with 11 bases lining up with TRBD1. The CDR3 extends over 15 amino acids. The junction had 5 bases not matched to a gene; V was cut back by 0 bases and J by 9 bases. CDR1 is SGHNT, CDR2 YYREEE, per germline (reference sequence). Written as DNA, the CDR3 is TGTGCCAGCAGCTTGGAGGGACAGGGGGTAACTGAGCAGTTCTTC. It translates to CASSLEGQGVTEQFF.

This clonotype was found many times. V gene TRBV4-3 combines with J gene TRBJ2-5; tentatively, D is TRBD1 (5 bases). The germline V gene encodes CDR1 LGHNA and CDR2 YSLEER. V lost 0 bases and J lost 5, with 10 bases in between. The CDR3 totals 14 residues. The CDR3, as DNA: TGCGCCAGCAGCCAAGATACAGGTCAGGAGACCCAGTACTTC. Translated, it gives CASSQDTGQETQYF.

This clonotype was seen many times. CDR3 DNA: TGTGCCACCAGTGATCCCGGGACAGGGTATGCCGGGGAGCTGTTTTTT. Its translation is CATSDPGTGYAGELFF. The chain couples TRBV24-1 to TRBJ2-2; 9 bases map to TRBD1. This CDR3 has 16 residues. Germline CDR1 is KGHDR and CDR2 is SFDVKD. The V gene end was trimmed by 3 bases and the J gene end by 6 bases; junction bases not matched to a gene: 7.

This clonotype has at least ten counts. J is TRBJ2-1 and V is TRBV29-1, with D possibly being TRBD1 (5 bases). V was clipped by 0 bases and J by 6 bases, with 18 bases between them. Looked up from germline, CDR1 is SQVTM and CDR2 is ANQGSEA. This CDR3 is 16 amino acids long. The CDR3 region has the DNA TGCAGCGTTGAAGATGGTCGGCGGTCCCAGGGCAATGAGCAGTTCTTC. Translating gives CSVEDGRRSQGNEQFF.